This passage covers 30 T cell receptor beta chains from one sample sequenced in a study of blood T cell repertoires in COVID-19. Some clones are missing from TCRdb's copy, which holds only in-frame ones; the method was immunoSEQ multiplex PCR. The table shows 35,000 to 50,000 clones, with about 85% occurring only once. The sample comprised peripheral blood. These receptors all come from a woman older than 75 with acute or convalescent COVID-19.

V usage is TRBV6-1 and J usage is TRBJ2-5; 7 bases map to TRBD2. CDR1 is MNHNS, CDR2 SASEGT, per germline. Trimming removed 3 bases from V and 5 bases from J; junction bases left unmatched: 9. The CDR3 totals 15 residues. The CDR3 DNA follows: TGTGCCAGCAGTGAGGCAGGACTAGGCGCGGAGACCCAGTACTTC. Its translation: CASSEAGLGAETQYF.

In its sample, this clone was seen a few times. The CDR3 sequence: CASRAGQRISYGYTF. CDR3 nucleotide sequence: TGTGCCAGCAGGGCGGGACAGCGTATTAGCTATGGCTACACCTTC. V and J are TRBV2 and TRBJ1-2; TRBD1 aligns across 7 bases. The CDR3 extends over 15 amino acids. Per germline, CDR1 SNHLY and CDR2 FYNNEI. V lost 6 bases, J lost 4 bases, and 11 bases stayed unmatched.

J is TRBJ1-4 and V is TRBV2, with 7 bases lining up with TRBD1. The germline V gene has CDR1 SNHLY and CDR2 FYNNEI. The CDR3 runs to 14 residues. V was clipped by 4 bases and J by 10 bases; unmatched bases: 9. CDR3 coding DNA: TGTGCCAGCAGTGTCCAACTGACAGGGTTAAAACTGTTTTTT. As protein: CASSVQLTGLKLFF. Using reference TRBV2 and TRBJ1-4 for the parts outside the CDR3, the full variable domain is EPEVTQTPSHQVTQMGQEVILRCVPISNHLYFYWYRQILGQKVEFLVSFYNNEISEKSEIFDDQFSVERPDGSNFTLKIRSTKLEDSAMYFCASSVQLTGLKLFFGSGTQLSVL.

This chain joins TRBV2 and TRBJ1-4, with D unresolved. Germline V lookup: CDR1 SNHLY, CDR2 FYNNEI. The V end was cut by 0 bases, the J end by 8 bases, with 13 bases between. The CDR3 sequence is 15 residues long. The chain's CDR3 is CASSEARGIREKLFF. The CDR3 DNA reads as TGTGCCAGCAGTGAAGCGCGGGGAATACGGGAAAAACTGTTTTTT.

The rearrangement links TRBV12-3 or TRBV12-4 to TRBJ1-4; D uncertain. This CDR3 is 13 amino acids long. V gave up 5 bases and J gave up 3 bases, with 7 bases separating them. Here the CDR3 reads CASSPDSNEKLFF. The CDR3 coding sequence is TGTGCCAGCAGTCCTGACTCTAATGAAAAACTGTTTTTT.

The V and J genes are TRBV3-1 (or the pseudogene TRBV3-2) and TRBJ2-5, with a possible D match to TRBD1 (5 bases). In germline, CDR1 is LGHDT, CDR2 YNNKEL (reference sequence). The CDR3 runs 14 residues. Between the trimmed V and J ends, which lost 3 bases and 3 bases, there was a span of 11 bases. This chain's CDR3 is CASSHVGAEETQYF. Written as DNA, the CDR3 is TGTGCCAGCAGCCATGTAGGGGCCGAAGAGACCCAGTACTTC.

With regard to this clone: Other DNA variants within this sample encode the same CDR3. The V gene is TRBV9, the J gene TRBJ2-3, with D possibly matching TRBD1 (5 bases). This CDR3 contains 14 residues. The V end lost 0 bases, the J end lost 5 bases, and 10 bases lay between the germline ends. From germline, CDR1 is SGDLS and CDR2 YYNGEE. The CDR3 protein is CASSVGGGEDTQYF. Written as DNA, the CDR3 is TGTGCCAGCAGCGTAGGGGGCGGTGAAGATACGCAGTATTTT.

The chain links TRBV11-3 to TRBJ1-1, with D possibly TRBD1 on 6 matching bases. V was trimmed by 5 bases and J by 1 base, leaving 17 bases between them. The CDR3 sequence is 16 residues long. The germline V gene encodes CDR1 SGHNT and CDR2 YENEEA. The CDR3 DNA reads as TGTGCCAGCAGCCCTCACGCCGGGACAACGAACACTGAAGCTTTCTTT. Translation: CASSPHAGTTNTEAFF.

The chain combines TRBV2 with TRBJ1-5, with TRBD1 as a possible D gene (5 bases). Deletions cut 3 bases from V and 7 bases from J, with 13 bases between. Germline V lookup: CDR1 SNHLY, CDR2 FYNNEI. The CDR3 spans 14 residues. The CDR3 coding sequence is TGTGCCAGCAGTGACCCAGGGATGGGCCAGCCCCAGCATTTT. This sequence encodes CASSDPGMGQPQHF.

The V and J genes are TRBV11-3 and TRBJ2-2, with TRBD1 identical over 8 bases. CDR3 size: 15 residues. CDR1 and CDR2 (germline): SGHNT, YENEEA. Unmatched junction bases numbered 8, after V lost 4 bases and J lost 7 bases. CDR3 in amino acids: CASSSTGDFNGELFF. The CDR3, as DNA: TGTGCCAGCAGCTCGACAGGGGACTTTAACGGGGAGCTGTTTTTT.

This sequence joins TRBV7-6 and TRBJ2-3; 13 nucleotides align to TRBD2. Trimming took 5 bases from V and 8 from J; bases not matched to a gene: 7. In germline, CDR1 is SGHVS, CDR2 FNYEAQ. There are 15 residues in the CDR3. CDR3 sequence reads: CASSPTSGGLLTQYF. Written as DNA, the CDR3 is TGTGCCAGCAGCCCGACTAGCGGGGGGCTCCTTACGCAGTATTTT. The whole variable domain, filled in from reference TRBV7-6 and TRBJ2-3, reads GAGVSQSPRYKVTKRGQDVALRCDPISGHVSLYWYRQALGQGPEFLTYFNYEAQQDKSGLPNDRFSAERPEGSISTLTIQRTEQRDSAMYRCASSPTSGGLLTQYFGPGTRLTVL.

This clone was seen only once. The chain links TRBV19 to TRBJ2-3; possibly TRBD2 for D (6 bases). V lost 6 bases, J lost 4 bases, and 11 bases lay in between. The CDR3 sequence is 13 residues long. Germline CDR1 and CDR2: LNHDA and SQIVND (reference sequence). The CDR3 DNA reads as TGTGCCAGTAGGGTCAGGGAGGCAGATACGCAGTATTTT. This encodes CASRVREADTQYF.

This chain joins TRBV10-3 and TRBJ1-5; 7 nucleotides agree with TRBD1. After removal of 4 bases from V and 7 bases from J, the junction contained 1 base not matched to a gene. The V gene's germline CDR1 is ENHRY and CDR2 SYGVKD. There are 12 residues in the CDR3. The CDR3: CAISGQGQPQHF. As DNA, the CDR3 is TGTGCCATCAGTGGACAGGGCCAGCCCCAGCATTTT.

The CDR3 DNA sequence: TGCGCCAGCAGCTTGCTAGCGGGGCCGAACTACGAGCAGTACTTC. Translating gives CASSLLAGPNYEQYF. The chain links TRBV5-1 to TRBJ2-7; 9 nucleotides align to TRBD2. Trimming removed 1 base from V and 3 bases from J; junction bases left unmatched: 5. The CDR3 runs to 15 residues. Germline loops: CDR1 SGHRS, CDR2 YFSETQ.

CDR3 protein: CASSPDRGTWVDGYTF. CDR3 sequence (DNA): TGTGCCAGCTCACCGGACAGAGGGACGTGGGTAGATGGCTACACCTTC. The gene calls are TRBV18 and TRBJ1-2, with D perhaps TRBD1 (6 bases). The germline V and J ends were trimmed by 3 bases and 6 bases, with 20 bases remaining between them. This CDR3 is 16 amino acids long. Germline values: CDR1 KGHSH, CDR2 LQKENI.

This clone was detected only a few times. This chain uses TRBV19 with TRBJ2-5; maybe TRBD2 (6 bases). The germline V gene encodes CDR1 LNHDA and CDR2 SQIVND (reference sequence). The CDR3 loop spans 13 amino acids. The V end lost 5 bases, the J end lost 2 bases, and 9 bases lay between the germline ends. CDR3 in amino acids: CASSPGLQETQYF. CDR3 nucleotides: TGTGCCAGTAGTCCGGGACTTCAAGAGACCCAGTACTTC.

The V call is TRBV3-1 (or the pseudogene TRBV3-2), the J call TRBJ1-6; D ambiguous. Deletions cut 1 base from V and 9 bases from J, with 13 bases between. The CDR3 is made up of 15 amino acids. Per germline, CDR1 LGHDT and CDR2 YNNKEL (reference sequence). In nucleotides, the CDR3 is TGTGCCAGCAGCCAAGTACGGGGAGCGTTTTCACCCCTCCACTTT. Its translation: CASSQVRGAFSPLHF.

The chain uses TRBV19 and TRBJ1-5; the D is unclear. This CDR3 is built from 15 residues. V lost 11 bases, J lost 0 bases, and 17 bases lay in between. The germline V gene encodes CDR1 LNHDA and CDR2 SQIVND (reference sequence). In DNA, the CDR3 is TGTGCCGTGGGCCGGGAACCAAATAGCAATCAGCCCCAGCATTTT. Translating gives CAVGREPNSNQPQHF.

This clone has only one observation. In DNA form, the CDR3 reads TGTGCCAGCAGTTTTTCAGGGACACACGAGCAGTACTTC. Translation gives CASSFSGTHEQYF. The rearrangement links TRBV12-3 or TRBV12-4 to TRBJ2-7, with TRBD1 as a possible D gene (6 bases). Trimming cost V 3 bases and J 5 bases, with 11 bases left between them. CDR3 size: 13 residues.

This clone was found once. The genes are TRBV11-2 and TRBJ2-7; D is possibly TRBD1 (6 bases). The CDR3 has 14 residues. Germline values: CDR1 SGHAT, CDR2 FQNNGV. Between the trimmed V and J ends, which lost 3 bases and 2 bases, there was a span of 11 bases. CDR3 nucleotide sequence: TGTGCCAGCAGCTTGGGGGCAGGGCCCTACGAGCAGTACTTC. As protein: CASSLGAGPYEQYF.

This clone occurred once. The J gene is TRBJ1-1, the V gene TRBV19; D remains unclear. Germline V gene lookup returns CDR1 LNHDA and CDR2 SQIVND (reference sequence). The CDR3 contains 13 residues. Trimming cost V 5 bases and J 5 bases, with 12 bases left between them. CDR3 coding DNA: TGTGCCAGTAGTCGAGCCACGGGAACTGAAGCTTTCTTT. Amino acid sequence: CASSRATGTEAFF. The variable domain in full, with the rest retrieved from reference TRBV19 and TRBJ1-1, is DGGITQSPKYLFRKEGQNVTLSCEQNLNHDAMYWYRQDPGQGLRLIYYSQIVNDFQKGDIAEGYSVSREKKESFPLTVTSAQKNPTAFYLCASSRATGTEAFFGQGTRLTVV.

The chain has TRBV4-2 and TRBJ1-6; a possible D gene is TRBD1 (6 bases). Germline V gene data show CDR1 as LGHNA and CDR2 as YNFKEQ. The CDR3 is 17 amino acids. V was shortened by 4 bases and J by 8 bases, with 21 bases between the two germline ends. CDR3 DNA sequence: TGTGCCAGCAGCCCCCCCCGCCACAGGGATTGGGATTCACCCCTCCACTTT. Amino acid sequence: CASSPPRHRDWDSPLHF.

The CDR3 DNA reads as TGTGCCAGCAGCCAAGATCCTAGCGTCTACAATGAGCAGTTCTTC. Encoded protein: CASSQDPSVYNEQFF. The chain links TRBV3-1 (or the pseudogene TRBV3-2) to TRBJ2-1, with TRBD2 as a possible D gene (6 bases). Trimming shortened V by 0 bases and J by 3 bases, and 9 bases separated the two germline ends. The V gene's germline CDR1 is LGHDT and CDR2 YNNKEL (reference sequence). There are 15 residues in the CDR3.

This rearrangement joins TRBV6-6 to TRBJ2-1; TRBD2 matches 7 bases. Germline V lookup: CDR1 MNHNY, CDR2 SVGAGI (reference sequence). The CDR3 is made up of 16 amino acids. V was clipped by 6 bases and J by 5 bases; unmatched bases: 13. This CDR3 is CASRTTLAGENNEQFF. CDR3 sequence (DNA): TGTGCCAGCAGAACAACGCTGGCGGGGGAGAACAATGAGCAGTTCTTC.

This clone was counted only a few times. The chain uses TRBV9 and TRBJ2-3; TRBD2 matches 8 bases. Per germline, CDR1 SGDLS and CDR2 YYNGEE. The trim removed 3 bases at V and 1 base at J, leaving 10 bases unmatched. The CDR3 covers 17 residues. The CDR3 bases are TGTGCCAGCAGCGGCCGCCCCACTAGCGGAGGCACAGATACGCAGTATTTT. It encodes CASSGRPTSGGTDTQYF.

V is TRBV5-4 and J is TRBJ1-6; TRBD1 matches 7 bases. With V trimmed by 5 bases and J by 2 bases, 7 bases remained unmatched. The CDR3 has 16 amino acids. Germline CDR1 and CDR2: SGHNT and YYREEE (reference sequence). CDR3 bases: TGTGCCAGCAGTCCCGACAGGGACACCTATAATTCACCCCTCCACTTT. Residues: CASSPDRDTYNSPLHF.

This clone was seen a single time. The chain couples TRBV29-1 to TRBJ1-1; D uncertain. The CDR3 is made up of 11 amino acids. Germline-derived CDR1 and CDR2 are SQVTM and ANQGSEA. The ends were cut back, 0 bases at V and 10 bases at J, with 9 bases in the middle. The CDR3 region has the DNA TGCAGCGTTGAAGAAGCCCGTAGAGCTTTCTTT. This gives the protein CSVEEARRAFF.

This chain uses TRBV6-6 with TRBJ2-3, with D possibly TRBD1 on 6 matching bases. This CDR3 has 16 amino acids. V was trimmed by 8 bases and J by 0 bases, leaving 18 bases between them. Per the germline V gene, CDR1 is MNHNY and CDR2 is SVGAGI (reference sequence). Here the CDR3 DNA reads TGTGCCAGCGCAGGGGCGACCGCTTCTAGCACAGATACGCAGTATTTT. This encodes CASAGATASSTDTQYF.

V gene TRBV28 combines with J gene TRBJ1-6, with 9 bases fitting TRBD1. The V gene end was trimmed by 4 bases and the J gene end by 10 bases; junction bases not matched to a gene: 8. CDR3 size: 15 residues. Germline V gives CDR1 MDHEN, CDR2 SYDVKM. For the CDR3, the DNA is TGTGCCAGCAGTTCCCGGGACAGGGTCGACTCACCCCTCCACTTT. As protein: CASSSRDRVDSPLHF.

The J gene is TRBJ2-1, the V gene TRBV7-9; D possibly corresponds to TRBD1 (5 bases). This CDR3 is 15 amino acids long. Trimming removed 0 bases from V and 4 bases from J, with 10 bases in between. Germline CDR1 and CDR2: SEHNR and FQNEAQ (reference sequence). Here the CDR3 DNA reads TGTGCCAGCAGCTTAGCGGGGCCACCTTACAATGAGCAGTTCTTC. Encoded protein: CASSLAGPPYNEQFF.